What follows are 19 T cell receptor beta chains derived from one specimen sequenced in a study of blood T cells in healthy people across ages. Through a sample-barcoded 5' primer and a J-beta primer mix, a second PCR was run for about 6 to 11 cycles. TCRdb reprocessed the 5' RACE reads with MiXCR, giving one entry per CDR3 protein. The table has just over 1 million distinct CDR3 sequences, 40% to 45% seen once. The sequenced sample was blood. These receptors all come from a woman aged 55-69 years in good health.

The chain carries TRBV4-1 and TRBJ1-1; TRBD1 matches 11 bases. The CDR3 sequence is 16 residues long. V shed 0 bases and J 5 bases; nucleotides not matched to a gene: 5. Germline lookup yields CDR1 MGHRA and CDR2 YSYEKL. This chain's CDR3 is CASSQEGTGGRTEAFF. For the CDR3, the DNA is TGCGCCAGCAGCCAAGAGGGGACAGGGGGTCGTACTGAAGCTTTCTTT.

This clonotype has a count of ten or more. The rearrangement joins TRBV29-1 to TRBJ2-3; 8 bases are a match to TRBD2. This CDR3 has 13 amino acids. V gave up 8 bases and J gave up 1 base; unmatched junction bases: 5. CDR1 and CDR2 (germline): SQVTM, ANQGSEA. The CDR3 sequence: CSKRELGTDTQYF. In DNA, the CDR3 is TGCAGCAAGCGGGAGCTGGGCACAGATACGCAGTATTTT.

There are a few counts of this clonotype. The chain is built from TRBV29-1 and TRBJ1-1; 7 bases are shared with TRBD1. The CDR3 extends over 13 amino acids. Germline V gene sequence: CDR1 SQVTM, CDR2 ANQGSEA. V lost 5 bases and J lost 7; bases outside the gene matches: 10. CDR3 sequence reads: CSVQARGLGEAFF. The CDR3, as DNA: TGCAGCGTTCAGGCCAGGGGGTTGGGTGAAGCTTTCTTT.

This clonotype appeared a few times. The rearrangement links TRBV6-2 or TRBV6-3 to TRBJ2-5; D unresolved. Germline lookup yields CDR1 MNHEY and CDR2 SVGEGT. V was clipped by 6 bases and J by 5 bases, with 10 bases between them. The CDR3 has 12 residues. The CDR3 sequence is CASRDPLETQYF. CDR3 DNA: TGTGCCAGCAGGGACCCCTTGGAGACCCAGTACTTC.

Here the CDR3 reads CSASPSGYTYEQYF. Written as DNA, the CDR3 is TGCAGTGCTAGTCCTAGCGGATATACCTACGAGCAGTACTTC. The V call is TRBV20-1, the J call TRBJ2-4; 7 bases map to TRBD2. TRBJ2-7 matches the DNA end more closely, so the J call is doubtful. The CDR3 runs to 14 residues. Germline CDR1 DFQATT, CDR2 SNEGSKA (reference sequence).

This clonotype has just a few counts. The chain recombines TRBV5-1 with TRBJ2-1; D perhaps matches TRBD1 (6 bases). The CDR3 runs 14 residues. The germline gives CDR1 SGHRS, CDR2 YFSETQ. V lost 4 bases and J 2 bases, leaving 10 bases between the germline ends. CDR3 loop: CASSPGHPYNEQFF. The DNA for the CDR3 is TGCGCCAGCAGCCCGGGACATCCCTACAATGAGCAGTTCTTC.

V usage is TRBV9 and J usage is TRBJ2-3; 7 bases are shared with TRBD2. V shed 0 bases and J 4 bases; nucleotides not matched to a gene: 11. Germline CDR1 SGDLS, CDR2 YYNGEE. The CDR3 is made up of 17 amino acids. Written as DNA, the CDR3 is TGTGCCAGCAGCGTAGAGTCGAGGGAGGGGAGCCCAGATACGCAGTATTTT. Its translation is CASSVESREGSPDTQYF.

The CDR3 bases are TGTGCCAGCAGCTCAGACAGAAATAACTATGGCTACACCTTC. Its translation is CASSSDRNNYGYTF. This chain links TRBV7-9 with TRBJ1-2; a weak D match, TRBD1 (5 bases). Germline V gene data show CDR1 as SEHNR and CDR2 as FQNEAQ (reference sequence). Trimming took off 4 bases at V and 1 base at J, with 10 bases between the two ends. There are 14 residues in the CDR3.

V is TRBV12-3 or TRBV12-4 and J is TRBJ2-1; TRBD2 aligns across 7 bases. CDR3 length: 16 residues. V lost 4 bases and J lost 2; bases outside the gene matches: 8. The CDR3, as DNA: TGTGCCAGCAGTTGGGGAGGGGCGGCCCCCTACAATGAGCAGTTCTTC. Its protein is CASSWGGAAPYNEQFF.

In its sample, this clonotype was seen a few times. V gene TRBV21-1 combines with J gene TRBJ2-1; the table names TRBD2, a call not compared with the DNA. TRBV21-1 is deemed a pseudogene. The CDR3 contains 16 residues. CDR3 protein: CASSKATGLAGYEQFF. The DNA for the CDR3 is TGTGCCAGCAGCAAAGCCACGGGACTAGCGGGATATGAGCAGTTCTTC.

The table lists this clonotype with many counts. The CDR3 reads CASSYSGRGTDTQYF. The CDR3 DNA reads as TGTGCCAGCAGTTATAGCGGGCGGGGCACAGATACGCAGTATTTT. This chain uses TRBV27 with TRBJ2-3; 7 bases align to TRBD2. CDR1 and CDR2 (germline): MNHEY, SMNVEV (reference sequence). This CDR3 comprises 15 residues. V trimming: 4 bases; J trimming: 1 base; junction bases outside the gene matches: 5.

This clonotype was detected a few times. This chain links TRBV6-6 with TRBJ2-7, with 11 bases identical to TRBD2. The V and J ends lost 5 bases and 0 bases, in that order; junction bases with no gene match: 9. CDR3 length equals 17 residues. The germline V gene encodes CDR1 MNHNY and CDR2 SVGAGI (reference sequence). The CDR3 DNA follows: TGTGCCAGCAGTCAGCTAGCGGGAGGCCTAAACTCCTACGAGCAGTACTTC. Translation: CASSQLAGGLNSYEQYF.

The rearrangement uses TRBV5-1 and TRBJ2-3; D is undetermined. Trimming stripped 2 bases from V and 2 bases from J, with 12 bases between. The CDR3 totals 15 residues. Germline V gene lookup returns CDR1 SGHRS and CDR2 YFSETQ. The CDR3 coding sequence is TGCGCCAGCAGCTTAAATGAGCTTTTCACAGATACGCAGTATTTT. This sequence encodes CASSLNELFTDTQYF.

This chain links TRBV7-9 with TRBJ2-7, with D perhaps matching TRBD2 (6 bases). The CDR3 loop spans 13 amino acids. The germline V and J ends were trimmed by 5 bases and 5 bases, with 13 bases remaining between them. Germline CDR1 SEHNR, CDR2 FQNEAQ (reference sequence). Written as DNA, the CDR3 is TGTGCCAGCAGCCGCGACGGGGAGGACGAGCAGTACTTC. The encoded protein is CASSRDGEDEQYF.

As concerns this clonotype: Because the CDR3's place on the DNA is in doubt, the DNA is left out and the CDR3 is given as listed by TCRdb. The V and J genes are TRBV5-5 and TRBJ2-1; TRBD2, the D gene given by the table, was not confirmed from the DNA. Germline assignment: CDR1 SGHKS and CDR2 YYEKEE (reference sequence). With termini counted, the CDR3 has 17 amino acids. CDR3 residues: CASSSSVAGSHFGEQFF.

This clonotype has only a few counts. A much larger clonotype is one base distant, so this may be a read error. The rearrangement uses TRBV7-7 and TRBJ2-1, with D possibly being TRBD2 (6 bases). Per the germline V gene, CDR1 is SSHAT and CDR2 is FNYEAQ (reference sequence). This CDR3 has 11 amino acids. The V gene lost 4 bases and the J gene lost 13 bases, with 11 bases spanning the gap. CDR3 bases: TGTGCCAGCAGCTCGGGGGTGACCCAGTTCTTC. It specifies CASSSGVTQFF.

This clonotype has a handful of counts. The chain uses TRBV29-1 and TRBJ1-2, with D unresolved. The V gene's germline CDR1 is SQVTM and CDR2 ANQGSEA. Trimming removed 7 bases at V and 4 bases at J, with 10 bases between. This CDR3 contains 11 residues. The CDR3 DNA reads TGCAGCGCACCAGTGAGCTATGGCTACACCTTC. It yields the protein CSAPVSYGYTF.

The chain combines TRBV4-1 with TRBJ1-1, with D unclear. The CDR3 consists of 14 residues. Germline-derived CDR1 and CDR2 are MGHRA and YSYEKL. Deletions cut 7 bases from V and 4 bases from J, with 16 bases between. The CDR3 sequence: CASNPFGVGTEAFF. The CDR3 nucleotides are TGCGCCAGCAACCCGTTTGGGGTAGGCACTGAAGCTTTCTTT.

The J gene is TRBJ1-2, the V gene TRBV30; a possible D gene is TRBD1 (5 bases). CDR1 is GTSNPN and CDR2 is SVGIG in the germline V gene (reference sequence). V lost 4 bases, J lost 2 bases, and 8 bases lay in between. The CDR3 runs to 12 residues. The CDR3 DNA reads TGTGCCTGGACGGAGGGGAACTATGGCTACACCTTC. Translation: CAWTEGNYGYTF.